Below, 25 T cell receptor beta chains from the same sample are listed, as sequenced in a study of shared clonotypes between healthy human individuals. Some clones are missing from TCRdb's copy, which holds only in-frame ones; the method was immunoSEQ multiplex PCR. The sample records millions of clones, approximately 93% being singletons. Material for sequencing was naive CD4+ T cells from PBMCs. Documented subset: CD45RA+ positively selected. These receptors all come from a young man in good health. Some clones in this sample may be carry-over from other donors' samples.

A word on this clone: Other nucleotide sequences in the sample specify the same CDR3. The CDR3 sequence is CASSPQVNTEAFF. CDR3 DNA: TGTGCCAGCTCACCGCAGGTAAACACTGAAGCTTTCTTT. The chain links TRBV18 to TRBJ1-1; D uncertain. The CDR3 is 13 residues long. Trimming stripped 3 bases from V and 2 bases from J, with 7 bases between. In germline, CDR1 is KGHSH, CDR2 LQKENI.

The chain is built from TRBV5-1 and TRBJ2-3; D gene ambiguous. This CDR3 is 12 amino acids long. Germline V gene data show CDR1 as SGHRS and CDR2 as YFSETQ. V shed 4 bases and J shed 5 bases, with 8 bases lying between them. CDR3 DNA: TGCGCCAGCAGCCGAGAGGAAGATACGCAGTATTTT. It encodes CASSREEDTQYF.

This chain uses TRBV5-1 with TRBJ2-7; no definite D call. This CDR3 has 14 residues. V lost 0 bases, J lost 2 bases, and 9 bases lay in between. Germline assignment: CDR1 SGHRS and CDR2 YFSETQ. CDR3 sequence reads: CASSLVRTAYEQYF. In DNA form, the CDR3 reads TGCGCCAGCAGCTTGGTACGTACCGCCTACGAGCAGTACTTC.

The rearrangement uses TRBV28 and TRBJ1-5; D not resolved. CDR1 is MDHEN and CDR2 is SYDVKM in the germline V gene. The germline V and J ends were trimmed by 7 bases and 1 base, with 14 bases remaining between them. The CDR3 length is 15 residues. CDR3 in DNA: TGTGCCAGCACGATTGGATTAGTGAGCAATCAGCCCCAGCATTTT. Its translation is CASTIGLVSNQPQHF. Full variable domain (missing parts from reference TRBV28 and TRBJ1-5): DVKVTQSSRYLVKRTGEKVFLECVQDMDHENMFWYRQDPGLGLRLIYFSYDVKMKEKGDIPEGYSVSREKKERFSLILESASTNQTSMYLCASTIGLVSNQPQHFGDGTRLSIL.

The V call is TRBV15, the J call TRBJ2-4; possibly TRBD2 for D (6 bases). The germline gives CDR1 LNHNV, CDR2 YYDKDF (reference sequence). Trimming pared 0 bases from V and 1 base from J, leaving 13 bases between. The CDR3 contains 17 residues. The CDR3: CATSRDRGRIAKNIQYF. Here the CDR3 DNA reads TGTGCCACCAGCAGAGATCGGGGGAGGATCGCCAAAAACATTCAGTACTTC.

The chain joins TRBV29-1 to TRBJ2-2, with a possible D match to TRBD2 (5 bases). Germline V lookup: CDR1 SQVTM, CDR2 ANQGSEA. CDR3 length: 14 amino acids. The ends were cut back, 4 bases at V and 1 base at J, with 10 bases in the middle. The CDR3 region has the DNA TGCAGCGTTGGGTCGGGGATGAACACCGGGGAGCTGTTTTTT. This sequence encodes CSVGSGMNTGELFF.

The CDR3 here is CASSYRTSGRDTQYF. DNA of the CDR3: TGTGCCAGCAGCTATCGGACTAGCGGGAGGGATACGCAGTATTTT. V and J are TRBV9 and TRBJ2-3; TRBD2 matches 14 bases. The CDR3 runs to 15 residues. CDR1 is SGDLS and CDR2 is YYNGEE in the germline V gene. Trimming cost V 4 bases and J 6 bases; bases outside gene matches: 4.

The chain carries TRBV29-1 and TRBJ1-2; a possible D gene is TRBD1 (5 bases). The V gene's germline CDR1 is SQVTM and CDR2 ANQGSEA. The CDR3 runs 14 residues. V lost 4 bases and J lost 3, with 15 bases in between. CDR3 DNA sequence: TGCAGCGTTGGAGCCAGGGAATTTGACTATGGCTACACCTTC. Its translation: CSVGAREFDYGYTF. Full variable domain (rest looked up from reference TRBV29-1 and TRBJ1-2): SAVISQKPSRDICQRGTSLTIQCQVDSQVTMMFWYRQQPGQSLTLIATANQGSEATYESGFVIDKFPISRPNLTFSTLTVSNMSPEDSSIYLCSVGAREFDYGYTFGSGTRLTVV.

The CDR3 is CASSSPRGGTGELFF. CDR3 DNA: TGTGCCAGCAGTTCCCCCCGAGGGGGCACCGGGGAGCTGTTTTTT. This chain joins TRBV28 and TRBJ2-2; the D gene is possibly TRBD1 (6 bases). The V gene's germline CDR1 is MDHEN and CDR2 SYDVKM. This CDR3 has 15 residues. V dropped 4 bases and J dropped 4 bases, with 13 bases sitting between them.

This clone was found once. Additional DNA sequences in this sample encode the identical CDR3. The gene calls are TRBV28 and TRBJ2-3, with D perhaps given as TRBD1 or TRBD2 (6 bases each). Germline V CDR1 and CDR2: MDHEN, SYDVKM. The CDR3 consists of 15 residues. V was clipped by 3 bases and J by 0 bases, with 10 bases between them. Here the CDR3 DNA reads TGTGCCAGCAGTTTGCGCGGGACAAGCACAGATACGCAGTATTTT. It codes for CASSLRGTSTDTQYF.

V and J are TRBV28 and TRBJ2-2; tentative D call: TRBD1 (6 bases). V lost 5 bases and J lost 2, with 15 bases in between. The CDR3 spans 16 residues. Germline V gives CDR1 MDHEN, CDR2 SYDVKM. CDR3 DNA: TGTGCCAGCAGTGGCCGGGACACCGATAACACCGGGGAGCTGTTTTTT. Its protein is CASSGRDTDNTGELFF.

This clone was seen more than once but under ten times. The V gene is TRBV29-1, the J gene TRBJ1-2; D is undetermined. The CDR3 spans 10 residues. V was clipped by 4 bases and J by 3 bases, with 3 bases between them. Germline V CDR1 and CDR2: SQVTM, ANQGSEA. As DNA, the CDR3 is TGCAGCGTTGCGCACTATGGCTACACCTTC. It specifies CSVAHYGYTF. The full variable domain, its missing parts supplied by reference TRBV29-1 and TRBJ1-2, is SAVISQKPSRDICQRGTSLTIQCQVDSQVTMMFWYRQQPGQSLTLIATANQGSEATYESGFVIDKFPISRPNLTFSTLTVSNMSPEDSSIYLCSVAHYGYTFGSGTRLTVV.

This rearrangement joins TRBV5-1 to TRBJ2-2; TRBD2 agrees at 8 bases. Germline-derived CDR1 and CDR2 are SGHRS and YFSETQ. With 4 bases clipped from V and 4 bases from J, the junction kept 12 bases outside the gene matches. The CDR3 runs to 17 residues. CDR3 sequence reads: CASSREAGALGTGELFF. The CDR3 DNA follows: TGCGCCAGCAGCAGAGAAGCGGGAGCCCTGGGCACCGGGGAGCTGTTTTTT. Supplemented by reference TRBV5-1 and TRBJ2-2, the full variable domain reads KAGVTQTPRYLIKTRGQQVTLSCSPISGHRSVSWYQQTPGQGLQFLFEYFSETQRNKGNFPGRFSGRQFSNSRSEMNVSTLELGDSALYLCASSREAGALGTGELFFGEGSRLTVL.

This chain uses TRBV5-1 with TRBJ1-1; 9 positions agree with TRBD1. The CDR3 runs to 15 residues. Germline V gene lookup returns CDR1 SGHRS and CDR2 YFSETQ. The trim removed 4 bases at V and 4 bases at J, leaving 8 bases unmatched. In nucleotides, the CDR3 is TGCGCCAGCAGCACACCCGGGACAGGGCCCACTGAAGCTTTCTTT. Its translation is CASSTPGTGPTEAFF.

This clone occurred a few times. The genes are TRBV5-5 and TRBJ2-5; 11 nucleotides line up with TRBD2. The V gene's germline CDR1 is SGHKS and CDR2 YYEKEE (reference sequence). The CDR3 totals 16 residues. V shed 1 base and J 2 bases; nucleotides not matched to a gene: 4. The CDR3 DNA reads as TGTGCCAGCAGCTTGATGGTAGCGGGAGGGCAAGAGACCCAGTACTTC. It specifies CASSLMVAGGQETQYF. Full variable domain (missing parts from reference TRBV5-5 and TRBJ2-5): DAGVTQSPTHLIKTRGQQVTLRCSPISGHKSVSWYQQVLGQGPQFIFQYYEKEERGRGNFPDRFSARQFPNYSSELNVNALLLGDSALYLCASSLMVAGGQETQYFGPGTRLLVL.

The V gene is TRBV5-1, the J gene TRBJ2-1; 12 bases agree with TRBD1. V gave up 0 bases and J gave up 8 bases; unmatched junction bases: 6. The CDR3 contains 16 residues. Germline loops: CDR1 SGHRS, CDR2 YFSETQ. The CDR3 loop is CASSLAGTGGSHEQFF. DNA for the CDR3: TGCGCCAGCAGCTTGGCCGGGACAGGGGGCTCCCATGAGCAGTTCTTC.

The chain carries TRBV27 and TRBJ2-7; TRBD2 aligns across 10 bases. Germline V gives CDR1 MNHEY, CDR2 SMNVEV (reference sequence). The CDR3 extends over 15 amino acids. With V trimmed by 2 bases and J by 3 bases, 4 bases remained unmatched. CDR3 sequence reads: CASSLASGGSYEQYF. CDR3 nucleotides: TGTGCCAGCAGTTTAGCTAGCGGGGGAAGCTACGAGCAGTACTTC.

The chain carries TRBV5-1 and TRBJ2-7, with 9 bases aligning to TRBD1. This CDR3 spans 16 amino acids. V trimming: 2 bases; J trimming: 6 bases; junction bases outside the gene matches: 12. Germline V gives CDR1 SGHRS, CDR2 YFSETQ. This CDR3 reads CASSFKPGQGRGEQYF. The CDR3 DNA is TGCGCCAGCAGCTTTAAGCCCGGACAGGGGCGAGGCGAGCAGTACTTC.

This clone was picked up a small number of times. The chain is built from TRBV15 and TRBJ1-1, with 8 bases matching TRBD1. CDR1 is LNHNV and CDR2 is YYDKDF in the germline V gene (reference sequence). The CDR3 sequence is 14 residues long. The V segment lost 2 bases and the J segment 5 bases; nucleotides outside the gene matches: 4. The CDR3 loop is CATSRRQGPTEAFF. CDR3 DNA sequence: TGTGCCACCAGCAGAAGACAGGGGCCTACTGAAGCTTTCTTT. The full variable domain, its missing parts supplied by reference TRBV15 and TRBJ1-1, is DAMVIQNPRYQVTQFGKPVTLSCSQTLNHNVMYWYQQKSSQAPKLLFHYYDKDFNNEADTPDNFQSRRPNTSFCFLDIRSPGLGDTAMYLCATSRRQGPTEAFFGQGTRLTVV.

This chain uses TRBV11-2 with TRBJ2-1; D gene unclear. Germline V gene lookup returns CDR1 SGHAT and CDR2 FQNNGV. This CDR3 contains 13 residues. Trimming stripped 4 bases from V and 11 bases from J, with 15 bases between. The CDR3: CASSSWRQIQQFF. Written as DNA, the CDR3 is TGTGCCAGCAGCTCGTGGAGACAAATACAGCAGTTCTTC. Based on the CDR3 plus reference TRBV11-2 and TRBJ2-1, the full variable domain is EAGVAQSPRYKIIEKRQSVAFWCNPISGHATLYWYQQILGQGPKLLIQFQNNGVVDDSQLPKDRFSAERLKGVDSTLKIQPAKLEDSAVYLCASSSWRQIQQFFGPGTRLTVL.

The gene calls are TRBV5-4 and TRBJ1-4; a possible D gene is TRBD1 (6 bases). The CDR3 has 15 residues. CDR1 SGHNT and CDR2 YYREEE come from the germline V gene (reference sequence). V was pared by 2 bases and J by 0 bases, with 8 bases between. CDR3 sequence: CASSLGQPTNEKLFF. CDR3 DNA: TGTGCCAGCAGCTTAGGACAGCCAACTAATGAAAAACTGTTTTTT.

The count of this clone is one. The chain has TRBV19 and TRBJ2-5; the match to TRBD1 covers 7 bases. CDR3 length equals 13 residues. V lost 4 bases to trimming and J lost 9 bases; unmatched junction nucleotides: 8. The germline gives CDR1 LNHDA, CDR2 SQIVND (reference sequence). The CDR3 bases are TGTGCCAGTAGTAGAGGACAGGATGGGTCCCAGTACTTC. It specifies CASSRGQDGSQYF.

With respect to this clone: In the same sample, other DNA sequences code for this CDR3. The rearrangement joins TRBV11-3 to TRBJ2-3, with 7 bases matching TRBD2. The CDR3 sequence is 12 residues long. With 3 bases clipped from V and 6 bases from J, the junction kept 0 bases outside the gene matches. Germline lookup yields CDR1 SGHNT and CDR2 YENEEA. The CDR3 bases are TGTGCCAGCAGCTTGGGAGGGGATACGCAGTATTTT. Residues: CASSLGGDTQYF.

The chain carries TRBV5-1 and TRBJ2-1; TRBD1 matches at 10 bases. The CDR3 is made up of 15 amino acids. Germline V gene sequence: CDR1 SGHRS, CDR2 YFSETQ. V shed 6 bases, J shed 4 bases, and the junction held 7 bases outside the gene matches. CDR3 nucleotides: TGCGCCAGCACCCTGACAGGGGGCGAGTACAATGAGCAGTTCTTC. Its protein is CASTLTGGEYNEQFF.

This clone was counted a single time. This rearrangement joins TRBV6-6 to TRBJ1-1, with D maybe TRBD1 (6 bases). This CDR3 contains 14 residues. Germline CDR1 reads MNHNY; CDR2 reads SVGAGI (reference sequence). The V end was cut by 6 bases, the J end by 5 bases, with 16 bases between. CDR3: CASSYRDMGTEAFF. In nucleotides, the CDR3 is TGTGCCAGCAGCTATCGGGACATGGGGACTGAAGCTTTCTTT.